A selection of T cell receptor beta chains follows, all from one sample in a study of CD8 T cells in ankylosing spondylitis. TCRdb recomputed calls from the 5' RACE reads with MiXCR, one row per CDR3 protein. The sample carries some 120,000 distinct CDR3 sequences, 12% to 15% recorded once. Sequencing input: blood, either unsorted or a sorted T cell fraction (not recorded which). These receptors originate from a female donor with ankylosing spondylitis or in good health (not recorded which). Each CDR3 is given with its conserved first and last residue. The D gene is left open where the match is weak. Clone size, where shown, is once, few, many, or a class for clones that have expanded.

clone size: NA
V gene: TRBV5-6
D gene: TRBD2
J gene: TRBJ2-3
CDR3 DNA: TGTGCCAGCAGCTTGATGGGACTAGCGGCCACAGATACGCAGTATTTT
CDR3 protein: CASSLMGLAATDTQYF

clone size: many
V gene: TRBV10-3
D gene: TRBD1
J gene: TRBJ1-1
CDR3 DNA: TGTGCCATCAGCCCCGGGACAGTTATGAACACTGAAGCTTTCTTT
CDR3 protein: CAISPGTVMNTEAFF

clone size: many
V gene: TRBV2
D gene: NA
J gene: TRBJ2-2
CDR3 DNA: TGTGCCAGCACCCAGGGTCCCGGGGAGCTGTTTTTT
CDR3 protein: CASTQGPGELFF

clone size: NA
V gene: TRBV4-1
D gene: NA
J gene: TRBJ2-1
CDR3 DNA: TGCGCCAGCAGCCAACCTGGGGCAAAATCCTACAATGAGCAGTTCTTC
CDR3 protein: CASSQPGAKSYNEQFF

clone size: few
V gene: TRBV5-6
D gene: TRBD2
J gene: TRBJ2-7
CDR3 DNA: TGTGCCAGCAGCTCAGGCAGAGCGGGAGTTCCCTACGAGCAGTACTTC
CDR3 protein: CASSSGRAGVPYEQYF

clone size: many
V gene: TRBV5-1
D gene: NA
J gene: TRBJ1-1
CDR3 DNA: TGCGCCAGCAGCCCTGGGACCCTCGATCCCGAAGCTTTCTTT
CDR3 protein: CASSPGTLDPEAFF

clone size: NA
V gene: TRBV12-1
D gene: NA
J gene: TRBJ2-7
CDR3 DNA: TGTGCCAGCAGCTTGGGACTAGGGCTCTACGAGCAGTACTTC
CDR3 protein: CASSLGLGLYEQYF

clone size: NA
V gene: TRBV27
D gene: TRBD2
J gene: TRBJ2-1
CDR3 DNA: TGTGCCAGCACCCCAGGGAGCGGGAGAATCAGTGAGCAGTTCTTC
CDR3 protein: CASTPGSGRISEQFF

clone size: many
V gene: TRBV3-1
D gene: NA
J gene: TRBJ2-7
CDR3 DNA: TGTGCCAGCAGCCCGACATACCTGGGGGAGCAGTACTTC
CDR3 protein: CASSPTYLGEQYF

clone size: few
V gene: TRBV29-1
D gene: TRBD1
J gene: TRBJ1-1
CDR3 DNA: TGCAGCGTTGGGGACAGGGGGCGAACTGAAGCTTTCTTT
CDR3 protein: CSVGDRGRTEAFF

clone size: many
V gene: TRBV20-1
D gene: TRBD1
J gene: TRBJ1-2
CDR3 DNA: TGCAGTGCTAGAACAGGGGGATGGGGCTACACCTTC
CDR3 protein: CSARTGGWGYTF

clone size: many
V gene: TRBV28
D gene: NA
J gene: TRBJ1-6
CDR3 DNA: TGTGCCAGCAGACACAGGCGCGGGCAGGATAATTCACCCCTCCACTTT
CDR3 protein: CASRHRRGQDNSPLHF

clone size: NA
V gene: TRBV9
D gene: NA
J gene: TRBJ1-4
CDR3 DNA: TGTGCCAGCAGCGCTTCTATCGCAACTAATGAAAAACTGTTTTTT
CDR3 protein: CASSASIATNEKLFF

clone size: few
V gene: TRBV29-1
D gene: TRBD2
J gene: TRBJ2-2
CDR3 DNA: TGCAGCGTCCTGGGACTAGCGGGAAACACCGGGGAGCTGTTTTTT
CDR3 protein: CSVLGLAGNTGELFF

clone size: many
V gene: TRBV6-5
D gene: NA
J gene: TRBJ1-2
CDR3 DNA: TGTGCCAGCAGTTACACACGGAGGACCGACGGCTACACCTTC
CDR3 protein: CASSYTRRTDGYTF

clone size: many
V gene: TRBV7-9
D gene: NA
J gene: TRBJ2-7
CDR3 DNA: TGTGCCAGCAGCCCCCGGTACGAGCAGTACTTC
CDR3 protein: CASSPRYEQYF

clone size: many
V gene: TRBV7-2
D gene: NA
J gene: TRBJ2-1
CDR3 DNA: TGTGCCAGCAGTTCAAACGTGAGGGGGGGCATTAATGAGCAGTTCTTC
CDR3 protein: CASSSNVRGGINEQFF

clone size: few
V gene: TRBV7-9
D gene: TRBD2
J gene: TRBJ2-5
CDR3 DNA: TGTGCCAGCAACGAAGGGGTAGCGGGGGCCCAAGAGACCCAGTACTTC
CDR3 protein: CASNEGVAGAQETQYF

clone size: NA
V gene: TRBV12-3/TRBV12-4
D gene: NA
J gene: TRBJ2-5
CDR3 DNA: TGTGCCAGCAGTTTTGCACATTGGGTGGAGACCCAGTACTTC
CDR3 protein: CASSFAHWVETQYF

clone size: few
V gene: TRBV29-1
D gene: NA
J gene: TRBJ2-7
CDR3 DNA: TGCAGCGTGGTGCGCGGGACCTCCTACGAGCAGTACTTC
CDR3 protein: CSVVRGTSYEQYF

clone size: many
V gene: TRBV7-2
D gene: TRBD2
J gene: TRBJ2-5
CDR3 DNA: TGTGCCAGCAGCCCTAGCGGGAAAGAGACCCAGTACTTC
CDR3 protein: CASSPSGKETQYF

clone size: many
V gene: TRBV12-3/TRBV12-4
D gene: TRBD1
J gene: TRBJ2-1
CDR3 DNA: TGTGCCAGCAACCACATGACAGGGTTCTACAATGAGCAGTTCTTC
CDR3 protein: CASNHMTGFYNEQFF

clone size: NA
V gene: TRBV20-1
D gene: TRBD2
J gene: TRBJ2-5
CDR3 DNA: TGCAGTGCTAAAACTAGCGGTCCAGAGACCCAGTACTTC
CDR3 protein: CSAKTSGPETQYF

clone size: many
V gene: TRBV7-2
D gene: NA
J gene: TRBJ2-2
CDR3 DNA: TGTGCCAGCAGCCCCGGCTACCGAAACACCGGGGAGCTGTTTTTT
CDR3 protein: CASSPGYRNTGELFF

clone size: few
V gene: TRBV6-5
D gene: NA
J gene: TRBJ2-7
CDR3 DNA: TGTGCCAGCAGTTACTCCCCGGGTACCTCCTACGAGCAGTACTTC
CDR3 protein: CASSYSPGTSYEQYF

clone size: NA
V gene: TRBV29-1
D gene: NA
J gene: TRBJ2-7
CDR3 DNA: TGCAGCGTTGAAGGGGACGGAGCCTACGAGCAGTACTTC
CDR3 protein: CSVEGDGAYEQYF

clone size: few
V gene: TRBV27
D gene: TRBD1
J gene: TRBJ1-6
CDR3 DNA: TGTGCCAGCAGTACGGACAGGGCCTCACCCCTCCACTTT
CDR3 protein: CASSTDRASPLHF

clone size: many
V gene: TRBV20-1
D gene: TRBD2
J gene: TRBJ2-1
CDR3 DNA: TGCAGTGCTAGAGCGGCCTCGGGGACTAGTGGTGAGCAGTTCTTC
CDR3 protein: CSARAASGTSGEQFF

clone size: many
V gene: TRBV6-6
D gene: NA
J gene: TRBJ2-2
CDR3 DNA: TGTGCCAGCACATACACCGGGGAGCTGTTTTTT
CDR3 protein: CASTYTGELFF

clone size: many
V gene: TRBV20-1
D gene: NA
J gene: TRBJ1-2
CDR3 DNA: TGCAGTGCCACTATGGCAGAACACTATGGCTACACCTTC
CDR3 protein: CSATMAEHYGYTF

clone size: few
V gene: TRBV5-4
D gene: NA
J gene: TRBJ2-3
CDR3 DNA: TGTGCCAGCAGTCCTACGTCTAGCACAGATACGCAGTATTTT
CDR3 protein: CASSPTSSTDTQYF

clone size: NA
V gene: TRBV28
D gene: NA
J gene: TRBJ2-2
CDR3 DNA: TGTGCCAGCAGTTCCCCCGGCGGTTACCTGAACACCGGGGAGCTGTTTTTT
CDR3 protein: CASSSPGGYLNTGELFF

clone size: few
V gene: TRBV12-3/TRBV12-4
D gene: NA
J gene: TRBJ2-7
CDR3 DNA: TGTGCCAGCAGTCCCGACGGGATCTCCTACGAGCAGTACTTC
CDR3 protein: CASSPDGISYEQYF